This T cell receptor beta chain derives from a study of blood T cells in healthy people across ages. The second PCR ran roughly 7 to 12 cycles with a sample-barcoded 5' primer and J-beta primers. One entry per CDR3 protein results from TCRdb running MiXCR on the 5' RACE reads. This table has 700,000 to 900,000 distinct CDR3 sequences, about a quarter appearing once. V gave up 2 bases and J gave up 1 base, with 8 bases separating them. Germline assignment: CDR1 SGHVS and CDR2 FNYEAQ. This CDR3 has 14 amino acids. Study-level findings and limits: In long-lived donors, naive CD4+ cell counts and diversity exceeded those of aged donors.

Turning to this clonotype: Its specificity is not known.

This sample was also put to use in a study of T cells of mothers and their children. As that report states: The study found slightly higher but non-significant overlap in related versus unrelated mother-child pairs.

This TCR came from a boy aged 5-17 years in good health. This chain links TRBV7-6 with TRBJ1-1, with D uncertain. Sequenced: blood. The CDR3 DNA reads as TGTGCCAGCAGCTTACGTGGGAAGAACACTGAAGCTTTCTTT. Protein sequence: CASSLRGKNTEAFF. The full variable domain, with the rest looked up from reference TRBV7-6 and TRBJ1-1, is GAGVSQSPRYKVTKRGQDVALRCDPISGHVSLYWYRQALGQGPEFLTYFNYEAQQDKSGLPNDRFSAERPEGSISTLTIQRTEQRDSAMYRCASSLRGKNTEAFFGQGTRLTVV.